This paragraph covers one TCR beta chain sequence. Its antigen is not known. Extraction yielded at least 6 micrograms of total RNA per sample. The entry originates in a study of blood T cells in healthy people across ages. This CDR3 is built from 13 residues. V lost 8 bases to trimming and J lost 4 bases, with 13 bases between them. Primers used in a second PCR of roughly 6 to 11 cycles were a sample-barcoded 5' primer and a J-beta primer mix. There were at least 3 million CDR3-containing paired-end reads obtained from each sample. One entry per CDR3 protein, called by TCRdb with MiXCR from the 5' RACE reads. The data show about 1.8 million distinct CDR3 sequences, 49% seen once. Whole-study findings and limits: Unsorted PBMCs ruled out conclusive naive versus antigen-experienced comparison. Compared with aged donors, long-lived donors showed fewer expanded clones, suggesting selection.

The gene calls are TRBV12-3 or TRBV12-4 and TRBJ2-3, with D possibly matching TRBD2 (6 bases). The source material was blood. The sequence was collected from a woman aged 35 to 49 in good health. The DNA for the CDR3 is TGTGCCAGCGCTGCCGGAGGGGCAGATACGCAGTATTTT. The encoded protein is CASAAGGADTQYF.